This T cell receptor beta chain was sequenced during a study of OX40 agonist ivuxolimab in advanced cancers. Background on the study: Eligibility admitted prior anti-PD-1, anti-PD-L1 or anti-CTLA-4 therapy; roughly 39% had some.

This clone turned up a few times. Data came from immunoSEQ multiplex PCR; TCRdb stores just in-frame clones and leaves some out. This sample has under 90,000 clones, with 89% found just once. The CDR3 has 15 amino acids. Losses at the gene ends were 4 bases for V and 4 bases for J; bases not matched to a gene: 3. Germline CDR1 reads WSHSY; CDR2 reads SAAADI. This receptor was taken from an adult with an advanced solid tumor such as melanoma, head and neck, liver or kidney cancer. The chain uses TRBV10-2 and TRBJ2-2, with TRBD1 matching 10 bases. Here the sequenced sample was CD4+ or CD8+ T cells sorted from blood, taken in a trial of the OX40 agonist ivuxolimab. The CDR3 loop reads CASSGTGGITGELFF. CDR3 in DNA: TGCGCCAGCAGTGGGACAGGGGGTATCACCGGGGAGCTGTTTTTT.